The source of this TCR beta chain is a study of blood T cell repertoires in COVID-19 (dated by TCRdb to the early 2020s). Regarding the complete study: Samples covering the acute and convalescent phases of COVID-19 were provided by collaborators in the United States, Italy and Spain. The prospective study material was composed of cDNA or gDNA derived from T cells, B-cell-depleted T cells, or PBMCs. The repertoires were made available in a free public database intended to serve as a resource for research on the immune response to SARS-CoV-2. The sample metadata nearly always contained a de-identified subject ID, COVID-19 status, age in years and sex. HLA class I and class II types, where available, came from metadata supplied by the sample provider rather than from assay-based typing. The samples were drawn from two sources: the first 160 participants of the ongoing ImmuneRACE study, and 1,200 or so subjects contributed by 6 global collaborators. The dataset comprised deeply sampled blood TCRbeta repertoires from subjects exposed to, actively infected with, or recovered from COVID-19. Overall study outcomes, separate from this receptor: The amount of clinical and demographic metadata varied by source and participant and was provided uncurated.

Worth noting for this clone: The specificity of this receptor is unknown. One base away there is no much larger clone; base qualities are not given.

TCRbeta CDR3 regions were amplified from genomic DNA using the immunoSEQ Assay, a bias-controlled multiplex PCR. The study's own analysis went as follows. The number of nucleated cells in each sample was estimated from the amplification of reference gene primers within the assay. To quantify the absolute abundance of each unique TCRbeta CDR3 rearrangement, sequence reads were collapsed and filtered. For each sample, productive Simpson clonality was calculated as the square root of Simpson's diversity index over productive rearrangements. The table comes from immuneACCESS by way of TCRdb, which keeps in-frame sequences with V and J called. Part of the clones is missing from these tables; in studies checked, under half for an unresolved V gene and the rest for unknown reasons. V and J calls and clone size are copied from that table; D and trimming were computed from the DNA. Recorded for this sample are tens of thousands of clones; over 75% of them occurred a single time. Of the sample, just under 3% is held by the ten largest clones.

Each collaborating institution followed its own protocols to collect whole blood in K2EDTA tubes. For TCRbeta analysis, collaborators shipped samples in one of three forms: frozen whole blood, isolated PBMCs, or DNA extracted from either of those sample types. The origin of this receptor is a man older than 75 with acute or convalescent COVID-19. The sequencing input was peripheral blood.

The CDR3 here reads CASSLGQLDRGLMNTEAFF. The nucleotide sequence is given as TGTGCCAGCAGCTTGGGTCAGTTGGACAGGGGCCTCATGAACACTGAAGCTTTCTTT. The chain couples TRBV5-4 to TRBJ1-1; 9 central bases correspond to TRBD1. According to the germline V gene (reference sequence), CDR1 reads SGHNT and CDR2 reads YYREEE. Trimming accounts for 0 bases at V and 0 bases at J, while the number of junction bases matched to no gene is 12. Spanning cysteine to phenylalanine, the CDR3 consists of 19 amino acids. Only CDR3 DNA is held: 57 bases, read in frame from base 1. The full variable domain, completed from the reference TRBV5-4 and TRBJ1-1 proteins outside the CDR3, reads ETGVTQSPTHLIKTRGQQVTLRCSSQSGHNTVSWYQQALGQGPQFIFQYYREEENGRGNFPPRFSGLQFPNYSSELNVNALELDDSALYLCASSLGQLDRGLMNTEAFFGQGTRLTVV.